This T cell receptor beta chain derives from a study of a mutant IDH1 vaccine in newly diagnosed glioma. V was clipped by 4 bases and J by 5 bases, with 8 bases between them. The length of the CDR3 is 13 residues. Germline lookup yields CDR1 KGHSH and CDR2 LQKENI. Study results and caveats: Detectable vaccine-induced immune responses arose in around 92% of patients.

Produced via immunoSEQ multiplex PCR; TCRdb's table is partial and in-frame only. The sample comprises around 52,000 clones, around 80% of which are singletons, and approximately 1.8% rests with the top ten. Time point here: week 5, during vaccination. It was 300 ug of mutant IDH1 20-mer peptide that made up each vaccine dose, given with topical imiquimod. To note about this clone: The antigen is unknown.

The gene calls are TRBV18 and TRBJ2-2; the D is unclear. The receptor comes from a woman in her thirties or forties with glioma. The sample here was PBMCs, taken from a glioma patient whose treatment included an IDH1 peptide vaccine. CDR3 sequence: CASSRQGTGELFF. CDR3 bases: TGTGCCAGCTCACGCCAAGGGACCGGGGAGCTGTTTTTT.